This T cell receptor (beta chain) came from a study of siplizumab effects on memory and regulatory T cells (dated by TCRdb to about 2019). About the investigation overall: The study examined how the anti-CD2 antibody siplizumab affects alloreactive T-cell subsets in allogeneic mixed lymphocyte reactions built from human PBMCs. General conclusions and limits of the study: The cumulative frequency of alloreactive sequences that could be traced back to unstimulated CD4+ memory T cells was significantly reduced by siplizumab. Whether proliferating Tregs from siplizumab cultures were suppressive was not functionally confirmed. Because sequences at frequencies below about 10^-5 were poorly captured, only a minor fraction of alloreactive clones could be mapped back to unstimulated subsets. Among mappable alloreactive CD4+ clones, an average Treg-derived fraction of almost 70% was observed with siplizumab, compared with 26.9% in control reactions. Unstimulated naive T cells appeared to be more diverse than memory T cells, and naive cells seemed to make a substantial contribution to the alloresponse. A naive or memory phenotype could not be assigned to roughly 75-97% of proliferating CD4+ or CD8+ clones.

With respect to this clone: It has no known antigen specificity. It has no much larger one-base neighbor in the sample; base qualities were not kept.

Library generation was performed with the immunoSEQ multiplex PCR assay. The deep sequencing platform assayed about 90,000 TCR templates per sample. Genomic DNA extracted from sorted T cells was the material used for TCRbeta CDR3 sequencing. Turning to the authors' computational methods: The R programming language was used for clonal analysis of the TCRbeta CDR3 data. Alloreactive CD4+ and CD8+ clones were defined by comparing unstimulated samples with post-reaction CFSE-low samples. Alloreactive CD4+ clones were assigned to regulatory or non-regulatory origin by matching sequences to sorted unstimulated Treg and non-Treg repertoires. The source is immuneACCESS, and TCRdb retained only in-frame sequences with V and J called. Part of the clones is not carried over; for the studies checked, unresolved V genes explain less than half of this, and the remainder is unexplained. The V and J calls and clone size were taken over from that table, and D and trimming were inferred from the DNA. Within this sample are 90,000 to 150,000 clones, with around 93% of them counted one time only. Around 0.16% of the sample rests with the top ten.

Sorted unstimulated T cells and proliferating T cells recovered from mixed lymphocyte reactions underwent TCRbeta CDR3 sequencing. Fresh whole blood from 9 to 11 HLA-typed healthy donors was used as the source from which PBMCs were isolated. Unstimulated CD4+ non-regulatory T cells were FACS-sorted to map the origin of alloreactive clones. Taken from cysteine to phenylalanine, the CDR3 has 15 residues. The kept DNA is CDR3 alone, 45 bases in frame from the first base. CDR1 and CDR2 are drawn from the germline V gene: SNHLY, FYNNEI. Ends trimmed: V by 3 bases, J by 7 bases; bases unmatched to a gene: 6.

The chain joins TRBV2 to TRBJ1-2, and 12 junction bases match TRBD1. The specimen sequenced was non-Treg CD4+ T cells sorted from blood. The cell subset or site label corresponds to: FACS-sorted unstimulated CD4+ non-regulatory T cells. The origin of this receptor is a human donor in good health. The encoded CDR3 is CASSEGTGGEVGYTF. At the DNA level, the sequence is TGTGCCAGCAGTGAGGGGACAGGGGGCGAGGTTGGCTACACCTTC.